This T cell receptor beta chain was profiled in a study of T cell responses to AZD1222 COVID-19 vaccine. Whole-study results and caveats: Just a handful of AZD1222 recipients tested seropositive at baseline. Spike-specific TCR breadth and depth grew following two AZD1222 doses.

The protocol was immunoSEQ multiplex PCR, while the TCRdb copy is restricted to in-frame clones and leaves out a portion. The sample lists approximately 120,000 clones, more than 80% occurring once. For this clone: Its antigen remains unidentified.

Germline CDR1 reads MNHEY; CDR2 reads SVGAGI. The germline V and J ends were trimmed by 6 bases and 1 base, with 6 bases remaining between them. The CDR3 sequence is 12 residues long. This rearrangement joins TRBV6-5 to TRBJ1-1; possibly TRBD1 for D (6 bases). The sample in question was peripheral blood, obtained 28 days after the second AZD1222 dose. The sequence was obtained from an adult who received the AZD1222 COVID-19 vaccine. The CDR3, as DNA: TGTGCCAGCAGCAGGGGGAACACTGAAGCTTTCTTT. Protein sequence: CASSRGNTEAFF.